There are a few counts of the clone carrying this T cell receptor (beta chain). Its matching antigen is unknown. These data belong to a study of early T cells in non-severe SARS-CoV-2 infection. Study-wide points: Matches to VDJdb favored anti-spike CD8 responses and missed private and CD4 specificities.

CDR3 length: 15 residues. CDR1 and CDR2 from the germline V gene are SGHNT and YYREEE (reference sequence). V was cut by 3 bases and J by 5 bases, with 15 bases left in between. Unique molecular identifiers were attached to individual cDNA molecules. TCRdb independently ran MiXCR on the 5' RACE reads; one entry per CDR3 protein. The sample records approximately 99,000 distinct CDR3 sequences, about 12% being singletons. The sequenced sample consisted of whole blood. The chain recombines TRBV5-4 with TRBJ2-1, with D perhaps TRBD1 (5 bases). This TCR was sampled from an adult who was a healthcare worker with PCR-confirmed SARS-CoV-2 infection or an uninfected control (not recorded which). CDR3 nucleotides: TGTGCCAGCAGCTCCGGACAACGCCCTAACAATGAGCAGTTCTTC. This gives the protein CASSSGQRPNNEQFF.